These 30 T cell receptor beta chains originate from one sample sequenced in a study of T cell responses to AZD1222 COVID-19 vaccine. The data were produced by immunoSEQ multiplex PCR, yet TCRdb's version contains in-frame clones alone and is incomplete. The sample carries approximately 99,000 clones, 90% to 95% recorded once. Material: peripheral blood, obtained 28 days after the second AZD1222 dose. All receptors derive from an adult who received the AZD1222 COVID-19 vaccine.

V gene TRBV5-1 combines with J gene TRBJ1-2; TRBD1 is a possible D gene (6 bases). The V end was cut by 4 bases, the J end by 10 bases, with 14 bases between. The CDR3 spans 12 residues. Germline V gene sequence: CDR1 SGHRS, CDR2 YFSETQ. The CDR3, as DNA: TGCGCCAGCAGCCCGCAGGACAGTGACTACACCTTC. Amino acid sequence: CASSPQDSDYTF.

This clone was observed a single time. The chain links TRBV28 to TRBJ1-1; the D gene is possibly TRBD1 (6 bases). Germline assignment: CDR1 MDHEN and CDR2 SYDVKM. This CDR3 has 15 residues. V shed 5 bases and J shed 4 bases, with 17 bases lying between them. As DNA, the CDR3 is TGTGCCAGCAGTGCCCACAGGGCGCGGGGCACTGAAGCTTTCTTT. Its translation: CASSAHRARGTEAFF.

This rearrangement joins TRBV19 to TRBJ1-1, with TRBD1 matching over 10 bases. The CDR3 covers 18 residues. With V trimmed by 4 bases and J by 1 base, 12 bases remained unmatched. Germline CDR1 is LNHDA and CDR2 is SQIVND (reference sequence). The CDR3 nucleotides are TGTGCCAGTAGTAGGCCCTTGGGACAGGGGACGCCGAACACTGAAGCTTTCTTT. Translating it yields CASSRPLGQGTPNTEAFF.

The V gene is TRBV7-9, the J gene TRBJ2-1, with D perhaps TRBD2 (6 bases). The germline V and J ends were trimmed by 5 bases and 5 bases, with 10 bases remaining between them. The CDR3 runs 13 residues. Germline V gives CDR1 SEHNR, CDR2 FQNEAQ (reference sequence). For the CDR3, the DNA is TGTGCCAGCAGCCCGTGGGGGGACAATGAGCAGTTCTTC. Translation: CASSPWGDNEQFF.

The V gene is TRBV20-1, the J gene TRBJ1-5; 11 bases agree with TRBD1. CDR1 and CDR2 (germline): DFQATT, SNEGSKA (reference sequence). After removal of 3 bases from V and 4 bases from J, the junction contained 5 bases not matched to a gene. The CDR3 contains 15 residues. CDR3 DNA: TGCAGTGCTAGTCGGGGACAGGGGGTGAATCAGCCCCAGCATTTT. It translates to CSASRGQGVNQPQHF.

The chain couples TRBV20-1 to TRBJ2-1; D is uncertain. The CDR3 consists of 14 residues. Germline CDR1 and CDR2: DFQATT and SNEGSKA (reference sequence). V shed 3 bases and J shed 8 bases, with 17 bases lying between them. The CDR3, as DNA: TGCAGTGCTAGTGTTGACTCCCTCGGGCATGAGCAGTTCTTC. This translates into CSASVDSLGHEQFF.

CDR3 DNA sequence: TGTGCCAGTAGTATACCCGGCGCCTCGAATTCACCCCTCCACTTT. Protein: CASSIPGASNSPLHF. The chain couples TRBV19 to TRBJ1-6; unclear D gene. The CDR3 consists of 15 residues. Germline V CDR1 and CDR2: LNHDA, SQIVND (reference sequence). The V gene lost 2 bases and the J gene lost 7 bases, with 12 bases spanning the gap.

This clone occurred once. The gene calls are TRBV5-4 and TRBJ2-5; possible D gene TRBD2, 6 bases. Germline V CDR1 and CDR2: SGHNT, YYREEE (reference sequence). CDR3 length: 13 residues. V lost 3 bases to trimming and J lost 7 bases, with 13 bases between them. The CDR3: CASSWLGGRTQYF. In nucleotides, the CDR3 is TGTGCCAGCAGCTGGTTGGGGGGAAGGACCCAGTACTTC.

This clone has just one count. J is TRBJ1-4 and V is TRBV12-3 or TRBV12-4; no definite D call. The CDR3 length is 13 residues. Trimming took 6 bases from V and 11 from J, leaving 16 bases between them. CDR3 amino acids: CASRGARKGKLFF. The CDR3 DNA sequence: TGTGCCAGCAGGGGAGCGCGTAAGGGCAAACTGTTTTTT.

The V gene is TRBV3-1 (or the pseudogene TRBV3-2), the J gene TRBJ1-2; 8 nucleotides match TRBD1. Germline V gene sequence: CDR1 LGHDT, CDR2 YNNKEL (reference sequence). Trimming removed 4 bases from V and 7 bases from J; junction bases left unmatched: 5. The CDR3 is 13 amino acids. In DNA, the CDR3 is TGTGCCAGCAGCCCGGGCAGGGGGCTTGGCTACACCTTC. Protein: CASSPGRGLGYTF.

The V gene is TRBV6-1, the J gene TRBJ2-7; 14 bases fit TRBD2. V gave up 4 bases and J gave up 4 bases; unmatched junction bases: 6. CDR1 and CDR2 from the germline V gene are MNHNS and SASEGT. The CDR3 contains 16 residues. The CDR3 reads CASSGRGTSGSYEQYF. As DNA, the CDR3 is TGTGCCAGCAGTGGCCGAGGGACTAGCGGGAGTTACGAGCAGTACTTC.

The rearrangement joins TRBV13 to TRBJ1-1; no firm D call. There are 13 residues in the CDR3. V shed 3 bases and J shed 9 bases, with 14 bases lying between them. Germline V gene data show CDR1 as PRHDT and CDR2 as FYEKMQ (reference sequence). CDR3 amino acids: CASSFGTALQAFF. In DNA, the CDR3 is TGTGCCAGCAGCTTCGGTACAGCTCTTCAAGCTTTCTTT.

V usage is TRBV28 and J usage is TRBJ2-7; 9 positions agree with TRBD1. This CDR3 region has 13 residues. V lost 5 bases and J lost 2; bases outside the gene matches: 1. CDR1 MDHEN and CDR2 SYDVKM come from the germline V gene. The CDR3 DNA is TGTGCCAGCAGTCGACAGGGGGCCTACGAGCAGTACTTC. It yields the protein CASSRQGAYEQYF.

This rearrangement joins TRBV28 to TRBJ1-5, with D possibly TRBD1 on 6 matching bases. The CDR3 length is 11 residues. Germline lookup yields CDR1 MDHEN and CDR2 SYDVKM. The CDR3 DNA follows: TGTTCAGGGGCGGGAAATCAGCCCCAGCATTTT. This codes for CSGAGNQPQHF.

In its sample, this clone was seen once. This sequence joins TRBV27 and TRBJ2-3; 10 nucleotides align to TRBD2. Germline CDR1 reads MNHEY; CDR2 reads SMNVEV (reference sequence). The CDR3 covers 16 residues. The ends lost 4 bases at V and 5 bases at J; junction bases unmatched: 9. For the CDR3, the DNA is TGTGCCAGCAGTTACGCAGGGACTAGCGATGGAGATACGCAGTATTTT. Protein product: CASSYAGTSDGDTQYF.

The chain uses TRBV3-1 (or the pseudogene TRBV3-2) and TRBJ2-7, with 7 positions matching TRBD1. This CDR3 spans 20 amino acids. The germline gives CDR1 LGHDT, CDR2 YNNKEL (reference sequence). V shed 4 bases and J 3 bases; nucleotides not matched to a gene: 24. The CDR3 DNA is TGTGCCAGCAGCCCGGAGGAAGGGGGCTACCATCCCGATCCCCGCTACGAGCAGTACTTC. Encoded protein: CASSPEEGGYHPDPRYEQYF.

V usage is TRBV5-1 and J usage is TRBJ2-7; tentatively, D is TRBD1 or TRBD2 (5 bases each). Germline CDR1 reads SGHRS; CDR2 reads YFSETQ. This CDR3 has 12 amino acids. V dropped 0 bases and J dropped 6 bases, with 7 bases sitting between them. The CDR3 sequence is CASSLEGTEQYF. The CDR3 region has the DNA TGCGCCAGCAGCTTGGAGGGGACCGAGCAGTACTTC.

V is TRBV4-1 and J is TRBJ2-1; 11 nucleotides line up with TRBD2. The CDR3 covers 16 residues. V lost 2 bases and J lost 7; bases outside the gene matches: 7. In germline, CDR1 is MGHRA, CDR2 YSYEKL. Here the CDR3 reads CASSQIGLAGGNEQFF. In nucleotides, the CDR3 is TGCGCCAGCAGCCAAATCGGCCTAGCGGGAGGAAATGAGCAGTTCTTC.

In this sample, this clone turned up once. J is TRBJ1-1 and V is TRBV5-1; 7 bases agree with TRBD1. Germline V gene data show CDR1 as SGHRS and CDR2 as YFSETQ. This CDR3 is built from 13 residues. Trimming at V came to 5 bases and at J to 4 bases, leaving 5 bases not matched to a gene. The CDR3, as DNA: TGCGCCAGCAGTCCAGGGGGAAGCACTGAAGCTTTCTTT. Amino acids: CASSPGGSTEAFF. Filled out from reference TRBV5-1 and TRBJ1-1, the complete variable domain reads KAGVTQTPRYLIKTRGQQVTLSCSPISGHRSVSWYQQTPGQGLQFLFEYFSETQRNKGNFPGRFSGRQFSNSRSEMNVSTLELGDSALYLCASSPGGSTEAFFGQGTRLTVV.

CDR3 sequence reads: CASSLHGGNQPQHF. CDR3 in DNA: TGTGCCAGCAGTTTACATGGGGGAAATCAGCCCCAGCATTTT. The chain recombines TRBV28 with TRBJ1-5; D might be TRBD1 (5 bases). This CDR3 has 14 residues. In germline, CDR1 is MDHEN, CDR2 SYDVKM. The V end lost 2 bases, the J end lost 4 bases, and 9 bases lay between the germline ends.

The count of this clone is one. V and J are TRBV7-2 and TRBJ2-5; no definite D call. V was clipped by 0 bases and J by 8 bases, with 7 bases between them. CDR1 is SGHTA, CDR2 FQGNSA, per germline. The CDR3 runs to 12 residues. The DNA for the CDR3 is TGTGCCAGCAGCTTAGCTGGGCCCACCCAGTACTTC. Translating it yields CASSLAGPTQYF. The full variable domain, completed using reference TRBV7-2 and TRBJ2-5, is GAGVSQSPSNKVTEKGKDVELRCDPISGHTALYWYRQSLGQGLEFLIYFQGNSAPDKSGLPSDRFSAERTGGSVSTLTIQRTQQEDSAVYLCASSLAGPTQYFGPGTRLLVL.

In this sample, this clone turned up once. V usage is TRBV4-1 and J usage is TRBJ1-3; weak D call: TRBD1 (5 bases). Germline CDR1 and CDR2: MGHRA and YSYEKL. The V gene lost 0 bases and the J gene lost 1 base, with 13 bases spanning the gap. The CDR3 extends over 17 amino acids. In DNA form, the CDR3 reads TGCGCCAGCAGCCAAGACAGGGCCCCTTTTTCTGGAAACACCATATATTTT. This translates into CASSQDRAPFSGNTIYF.

V is TRBV5-6 and J is TRBJ2-3, with TRBD1 as a possible D gene (6 bases). Germline CDR1 is SGHDT and CDR2 is YYEEEE. This CDR3 is built from 15 residues. With 4 bases removed from V and 3 bases from J, the gap between germline ends came to 15 bases. The DNA for the CDR3 is TGTGCCAGCAGCCCTACAGGGTCGGGAACAGATACGCAGTATTTT. Its protein product is CASSPTGSGTDTQYF.

This clone was counted once. The chain joins TRBV24-1 to TRBJ2-1, with D possibly being TRBD2 (5 bases). Germline CDR1 KGHDR, CDR2 SFDVKD. The V end lost 4 bases, the J end lost 8 bases, and 17 bases lay between the germline ends. The CDR3 loop spans 15 amino acids. Here the CDR3 reads CATSEGSKRADEQFF. Written as DNA, the CDR3 is TGTGCCACCAGTGAAGGTAGCAAGAGGGCAGATGAGCAGTTCTTC.

The rearrangement joins TRBV6-2 or TRBV6-3 to TRBJ2-4; D possibly corresponds to TRBD1 (6 bases). V lost 4 bases to trimming and J lost 0 bases, with 13 bases between them. The CDR3 covers 16 residues. The germline CDR1 and CDR2 sequences are MNHEY and SVGEGT. CDR3 protein: CASSFRTDLAKNIQYF. DNA for the CDR3: TGTGCCAGCAGTTTCAGGACAGACTTAGCCAAAAACATTCAGTACTTC.

CDR3 in DNA: TGTGCCAGCAGTCGACAGGGGGACTATGGCTACACCTTC. Translation: CASSRQGDYGYTF. The chain recombines TRBV27 with TRBJ1-2; 9 nucleotides match TRBD1. The CDR3 is made up of 13 amino acids. V was pared by 5 bases and J by 3 bases, with 1 base of the junction left unmatched. In germline, CDR1 is MNHEY, CDR2 SMNVEV (reference sequence).

The chain combines TRBV28 with TRBJ2-1; TRBD2 agrees at 14 bases. From germline, CDR1 is MDHEN and CDR2 SYDVKM. Losses at the gene ends were 5 bases for V and 8 bases for J; bases not matched to a gene: 8. The CDR3 loop spans 16 amino acids. The CDR3 bases are TGTGCCAGCAGTGGCCCAGGGACTAGCGGGAGAGATGAGCAGTTCTTC. Translated, it gives CASSGPGTSGRDEQFF.

The chain joins TRBV21-1 to TRBJ2-5. TRBV21-1 is shown as a pseudogene. This CDR3 is built from 11 residues. The DNA for the CDR3 is TGTGCCAGCATGTTTATGGGGACCCAGTACTTC. Encoded protein: CASMFMGTQYF.

The chain uses TRBV2 and TRBJ1-5, with 9 bases fitting TRBD1. Trimming cost V 6 bases and J 14 bases; bases outside gene matches: 11. Per germline, CDR1 SNHLY and CDR2 FYNNEI. The CDR3 totals 13 residues. The CDR3 loop reads CASRDTNRGPKHF. CDR3 DNA: TGTGCCAGCAGAGACACAAACAGGGGGCCGAAGCATTTT.

This clone was recorded once. The chain employs TRBV28 and TRBJ2-7, with unresolved D. Germline V gene sequence: CDR1 MDHEN, CDR2 SYDVKM. The CDR3 has 12 amino acids. The V end was cut by 4 bases, the J end by 0 bases, with 4 bases between. The CDR3 sequence: CASSSSSYEQYF. CDR3 bases: TGTGCCAGCAGTTCGAGCTCCTACGAGCAGTACTTC.